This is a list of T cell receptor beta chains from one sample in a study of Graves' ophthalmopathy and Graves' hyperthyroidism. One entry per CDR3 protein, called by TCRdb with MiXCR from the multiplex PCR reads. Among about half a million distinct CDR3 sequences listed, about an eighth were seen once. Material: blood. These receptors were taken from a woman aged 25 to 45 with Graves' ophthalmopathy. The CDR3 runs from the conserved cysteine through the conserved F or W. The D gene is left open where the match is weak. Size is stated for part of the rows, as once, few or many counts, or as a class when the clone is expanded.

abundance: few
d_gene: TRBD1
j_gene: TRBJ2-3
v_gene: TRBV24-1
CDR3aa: CATSDLRNPGGGDTQYF
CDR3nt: TGTGCCACCAGTGATTTGCGGAATCCAGGGGGCGGGGATACGCAGTATTTT

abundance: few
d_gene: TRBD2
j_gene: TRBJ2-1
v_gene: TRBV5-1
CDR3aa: CASSRGGSGTDNEQFF
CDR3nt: TGCGCCAGCAGCCGGGGGGGTAGCGGGACTGACAATGAGCAGTTCTTC

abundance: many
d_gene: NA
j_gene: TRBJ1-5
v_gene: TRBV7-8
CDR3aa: CASSLAWPRRRNQPQHF
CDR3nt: TGTGCCAGCAGCTTAGCGTGGCCTCGGCGGCGCAATCAGCCCCAGCATTTT

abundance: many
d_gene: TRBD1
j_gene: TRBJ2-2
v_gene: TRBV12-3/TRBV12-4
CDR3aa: CASSSGTGTGELFF
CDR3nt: TGTGCCAGCAGTTCCGGGACAGGGACAGGGGAGCTGTTTTTT

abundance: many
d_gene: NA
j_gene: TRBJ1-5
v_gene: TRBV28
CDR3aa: CASSRGGGGNQPQHF
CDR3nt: TGTGCCAGCAGTCGCGGGGGAGGGGGCAATCAGCCCCAGCATTTT

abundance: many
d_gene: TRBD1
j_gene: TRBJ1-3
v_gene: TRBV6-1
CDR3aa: CASSKLSGGLDTIYF
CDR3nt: TGTGCCAGCAGCAAGCTATCAGGGGGCTTAGACACCATATATTTT

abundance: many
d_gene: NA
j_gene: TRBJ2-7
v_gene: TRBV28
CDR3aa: CASSLGEPYEQYF
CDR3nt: TGTGCCAGCAGTTTGGGGGAACCGTACGAGCAGTACTTC

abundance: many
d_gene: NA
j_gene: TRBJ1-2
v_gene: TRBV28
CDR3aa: CASSQSSREEDGYTF
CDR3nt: TGTGCCAGCAGTCAGTCTTCCAGGGAAGAAGATGGCTACACCTTC

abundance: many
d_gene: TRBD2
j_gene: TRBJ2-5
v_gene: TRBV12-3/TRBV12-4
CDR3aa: CASSPNSGRGRETQYF
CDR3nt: TGTGCCAGCAGTCCCAATAGCGGGAGAGGGCGAGAGACCCAGTACTTC

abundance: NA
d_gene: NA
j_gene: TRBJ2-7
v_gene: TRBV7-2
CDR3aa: CASSLAIAYYDQYF
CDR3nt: TGTGCCAGCAGCTTAGCCATAGCCTACTACGATCAATACTTC

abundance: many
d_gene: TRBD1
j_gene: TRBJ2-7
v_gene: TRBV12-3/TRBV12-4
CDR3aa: CASSWTGYEQYF
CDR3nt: TGTGCCAGCAGTTGGACAGGGTACGAGCAGTACTTC

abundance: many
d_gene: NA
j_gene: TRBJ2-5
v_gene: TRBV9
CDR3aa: CASSGPSETQYF
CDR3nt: TGTGCCAGCAGCGGTCCCTCAGAGACCCAGTACTTC

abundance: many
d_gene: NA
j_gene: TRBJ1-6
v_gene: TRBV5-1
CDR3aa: CASSPGTNNSPLHF
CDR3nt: TGCGCCAGCAGCCCCGGTACTAATAATTCACCCCTCCACTTT

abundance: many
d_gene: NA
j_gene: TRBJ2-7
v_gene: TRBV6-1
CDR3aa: CASRLGAYEQYF
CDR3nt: TGTGCCAGCAGGTTGGGGGCCTACGAGCAGTACTTC